This T cell receptor beta chain was observed in a study of blood T cell repertoires in COVID-19 (dated by TCRdb to 2018 to 2021). At the level of the whole study: Collaborator samples came from the United States, Italy and Spain and covered acute and convalescent phases of COVID-19. A de-identified subject ID, COVID-19 status, age in years and sex were almost always included in the sample metadata. Samples came from the ongoing ImmuneRACE study (first 160 participants) plus 1,254 subjects from 6 global collaborators. Deeply sampled blood TCRbeta repertoires from subjects exposed to, actively infected with, or recovered from COVID-19 were included in the dataset. The repertoires were released in a freely available public database intended as a resource for research on the immune response to SARS-CoV-2. HLA class I and class II types, where available, came from metadata supplied by the sample provider rather than from assay-based typing. The material from the prospective study consisted of cDNA or gDNA derived from T cells, B-cell-depleted T cells, or PBMCs.

CDR1 and CDR2, per the germline V gene, are KGHSH and LQKENI. At the junction V is shortened by 5 bases and J by 4 bases; bases outside the gene matches: 5. Including cysteine and phenylalanine, the CDR3 has 13 amino acids. Of the read, only the CDR3 DNA is kept; its 39 bases are in frame from base 1. Each collaborating institution followed its own protocols to collect whole blood in K2EDTA tubes. Collaborator samples were shipped for TCRbeta analysis as frozen whole blood, isolated PBMCs, or DNA extracted from either sample type. Note on this clone: No cognate antigen has been identified for it. One base away there is no much larger clone; base qualities are not given.

The immunoSEQ Assay, a bias-controlled multiplex PCR, was used to amplify TCRbeta CDR3 regions from genomic DNA. Regarding the original processing steps: Nucleated cell counts per sample were estimated from amplification of reference gene primers within the assay. To quantify the absolute abundance of each unique TCRbeta CDR3 rearrangement, sequence reads were collapsed and filtered. For each sample, productive Simpson clonality was calculated by taking the square root of Simpson's diversity index across productive rearrangements. This immuneACCESS table, as held by TCRdb, lists in-frame sequences with V and J called but not all clones. Of the missing ones, under half trace to an unresolved V gene in checked studies; the others have no known cause. V, J and clone size are taken as reported in that table, and D and trimming were inferred from the DNA itself. Within this sample are 120,000 or so clones, with more than 70% of them counted one time only. 1.5% to 1.7% of the sample lies in the top ten.

Summary of the overall study and its limitations: Clinical and demographic metadata were provided uncurated, with the amount varying by source and participant.

Recombination linked TRBV18 to TRBJ2-7; TRBD1 fits 7 bases in the junction. This clonotype was sampled from a human donor in a cohort sampled during active COVID-19. The sequenced sample was peripheral blood. The CDR3 has the sequence CASSSTGLYEQYF. In nucleotides, the sequence is TGTGCCAGCTCATCGACAGGGTTGTACGAGCAGTACTTC.